This T cell receptor (beta chain) was sequenced in a study of blood T cell repertoires in COVID-19. This CDR3 region has 14 residues. The V gene's germline CDR1 is LGHDT and CDR2 YNNKEL (reference sequence). With 1 base removed from V and 1 base from J, the gap between germline ends came to 7 bases. TCRdb's table, derived via immunoSEQ multiplex PCR, lists solely in-frame clones and lacks some. The data show about 260,000 clones, approximately 90% seen once. This clone came up once. The chain combines TRBV3-1 (or the pseudogene TRBV3-2) with TRBJ1-1; D gene ambiguous. This TCR came from a woman in her 40s with acute or convalescent COVID-19. What was sequenced was peripheral blood. The CDR3 is CASSQGQANTEAFF. The CDR3 DNA reads as TGTGCCAGCAGCCAAGGACAAGCGAACACTGAAGCTTTCTTT.